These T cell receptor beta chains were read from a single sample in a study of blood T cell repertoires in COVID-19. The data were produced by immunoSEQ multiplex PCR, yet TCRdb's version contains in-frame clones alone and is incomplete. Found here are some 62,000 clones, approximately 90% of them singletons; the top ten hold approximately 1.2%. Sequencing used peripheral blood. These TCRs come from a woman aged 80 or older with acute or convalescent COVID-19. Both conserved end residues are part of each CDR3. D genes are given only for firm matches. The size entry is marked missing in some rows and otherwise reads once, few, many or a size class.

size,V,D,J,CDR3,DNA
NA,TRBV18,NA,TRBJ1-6,CASSTRESPLHF,TGTGCCAGCTCAACTCGGGAGTCACCCCTCCACTTT
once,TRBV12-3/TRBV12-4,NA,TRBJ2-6,CASYNSGANVLTF,TGTGCCAGCTACAACTCTGGGGCCAACGTCCTGACTTTC
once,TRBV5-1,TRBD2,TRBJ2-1,CASSLGLAGGLSNEQFF,TGCGCCAGCAGCTTGGGACTAGCGGGGGGACTGTCCAATGAGCAGTTCTTC
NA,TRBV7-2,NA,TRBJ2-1,CASSLPGTPFNEQFF,TGTGCCAGCAGCTTACCCGGGACTCCCTTCAATGAGCAGTTCTTC
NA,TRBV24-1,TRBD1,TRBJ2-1,CATSDSPGTGAYNEQFF,TGTGCCACCAGTGATTCCCCCGGGACAGGGGCCTACAATGAGCAGTTCTTC
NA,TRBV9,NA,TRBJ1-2,CASSPQRANYGYTF,TGTGCCAGCAGCCCGCAACGAGCTAACTATGGCTACACCTTC
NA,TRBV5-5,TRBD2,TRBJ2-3,CASSARLAGGPTDTQYF,TGTGCCAGCAGCGCGCGACTAGCGGGGGGGCCCACAGATACGCAGTATTTT
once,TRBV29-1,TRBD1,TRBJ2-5,CSVTTGGSRETQYF,TGCAGCGTTACAACAGGGGGCTCGAGGGAGACCCAGTACTTC
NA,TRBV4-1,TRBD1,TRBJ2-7,CASSPGTGGYEQYF,TGCGCCAGCAGCCCAGGGACAGGGGGCTACGAGCAGTACTTC
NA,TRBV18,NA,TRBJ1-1,CASSPPRGGNTEAFF,TGTGCCAGCTCACCGCCAAGAGGGGGGAACACTGAAGCTTTCTTT
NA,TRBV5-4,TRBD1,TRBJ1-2,CASSRRQGSFYGYTF,TGTGCCAGCAGCCGGAGACAGGGTTCCTTCTATGGCTACACCTTC
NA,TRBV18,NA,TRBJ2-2,CASSPGRGTGELFF,TGTGCCAGCTCACCGGGCAGGGGCACCGGGGAGCTGTTTTTT
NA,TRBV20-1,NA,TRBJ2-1,CSANYGEQFF,TGCAGTGCAAACTACGGTGAGCAGTTCTTC
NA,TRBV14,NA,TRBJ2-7,CASSQVNYEQYF,TGTGCCAGCAGCCAAGTCAACTACGAGCAGTACTTC
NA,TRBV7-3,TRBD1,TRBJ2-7,CASSSGGPTNEQYF,TGTGCCAGCAGCTCAGGGGGCCCCACGAACGAGCAGTACTTC
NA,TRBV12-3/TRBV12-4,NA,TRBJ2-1,CASSQGPYNEQFF,TGTGCCAGCAGTCAGGGCCCCTACAATGAGCAGTTCTTC
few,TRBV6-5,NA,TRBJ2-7,CASLTESSYEQYF,TGTGCCAGCCTGACGGAGAGCTCCTACGAGCAGTACTTC
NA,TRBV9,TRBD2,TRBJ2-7,CASSVTSGGYEQYF,TGTGCCAGCAGCGTAACAAGCGGGGGCTACGAGCAGTACTTC
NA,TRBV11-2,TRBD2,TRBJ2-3,CASSLGRGANTDTQYF,TGTGCCAGCAGCTTAGGGCGGGGGGCGAACACAGATACGCAGTATTTT
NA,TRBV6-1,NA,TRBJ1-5,CASSETGMSSQPQHF,TGTGCCAGCAGTGAAACAGGGATGAGCAGTCAGCCCCAGCATTTT
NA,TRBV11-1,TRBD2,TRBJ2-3,CASSLQASGNTDTQYF,TGTGCCAGCAGCTTACAGGCTAGCGGCAACACAGATACGCAGTATTTT
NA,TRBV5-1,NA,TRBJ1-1,CASSSLVGNTEAFF,TGCGCCAGCAGCTCCCTAGTAGGGAACACTGAAGCTTTCTTT
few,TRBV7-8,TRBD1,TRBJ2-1,CASSPEYPGQGEDEQFF,TGTGCCAGCAGCCCCGAATACCCCGGACAGGGTGAGGATGAGCAGTTCTTC
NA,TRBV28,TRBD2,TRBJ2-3,CASSRRSGVGDTQYF,TGTGCCAGCAGTAGGCGTAGCGGGGTAGGAGATACGCAGTATTTT
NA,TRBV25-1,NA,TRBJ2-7,CASSEYRAGATYEQYF,TGTGCCAGCAGTGAATACAGGGCAGGGGCAACCTACGAGCAGTACTTC
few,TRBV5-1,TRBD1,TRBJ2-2,CASSLAQGADGELFF,TGCGCCAGCAGCTTGGCACAGGGGGCTGACGGGGAGCTGTTTTTT
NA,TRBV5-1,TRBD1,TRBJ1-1,CASSTTGTDTEAFF,TGCGCCAGCAGCACGACAGGGACGGACACTGAAGCTTTCTTT
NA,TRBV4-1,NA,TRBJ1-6,CASSQGTAYNSPLHF,TGCGCCAGCAGCCAAGGGACAGCCTATAATTCACCCCTCCACTTT
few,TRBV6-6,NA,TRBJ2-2,CASSTPHMKRTGELFF,TGTGCCAGCAGCACCCCCCACATGAAAAGAACCGGGGAGCTGTTTTTT
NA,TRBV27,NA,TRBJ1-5,CASSSNRQPWGQPQHF,TGTGCCAGCAGTTCCAACCGACAGCCCTGGGGTCAGCCCCAGCATTTT
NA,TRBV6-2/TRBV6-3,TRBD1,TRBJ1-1,CASSYVPGTGRSRTEAFF,TGTGCCAGCAGTTATGTCCCCGGGACAGGGCGCTCGCGGACTGAAGCTTTCTTT
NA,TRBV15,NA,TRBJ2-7,CATSRGRSSYEQYF,TGTGCCACCAGCAGAGGACGGAGCTCCTACGAGCAGTACTTC
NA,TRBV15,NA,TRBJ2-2,CATSRIKEGTGELFF,TGTGCCACCAGCCGGATTAAGGAGGGCACCGGGGAGCTGTTTTTT
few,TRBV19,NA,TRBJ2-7,CASTPNGQSDYEQYF,TGTGCCAGTACCCCAAATGGACAGTCGGACTACGAGCAGTACTTC
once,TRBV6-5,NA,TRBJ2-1,CASSPRRGHSNEQFF,TGTGCCAGCAGTCCCCGTAGAGGGCATAGCAATGAGCAGTTCTTC
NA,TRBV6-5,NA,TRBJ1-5,CASQIRGASNQPQHF,TGTGCCAGCCAAATCAGGGGCGCTAGCAATCAGCCCCAGCATTTT
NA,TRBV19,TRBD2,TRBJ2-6,CASSTGLAEFPGANVLTF,TGTGCCAGTAGTACGGGACTAGCGGAATTTCCTGGGGCCAACGTCCTGACTTTC
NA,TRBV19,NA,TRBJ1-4,CASSTARQPNEKLFF,TGTGCCAGTAGTACAGCGAGACAGCCTAATGAAAAACTGTTTTTT
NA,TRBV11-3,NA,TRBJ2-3,CASSLDAGPTDTQYF,TGTGCCAGCAGCTTAGATGCGGGCCCCACAGATACGCAGTATTTT
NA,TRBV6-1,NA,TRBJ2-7,CASSEAPGGRSPLEQYF,TGTGCCAGCAGTGAAGCGCCCGGGGGGCGCTCACCGCTCGAGCAGTACTTC
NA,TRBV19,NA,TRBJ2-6,CASTDRGGGLGANVLTF,TGTGCCAGTACTGACCGAGGGGGGGGCCTTGGGGCCAACGTCCTGACTTTC
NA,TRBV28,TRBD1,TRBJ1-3,CASRRQGNSGNTIYF,TGTGCCAGCAGGCGACAGGGAAACTCTGGAAACACCATATATTTT
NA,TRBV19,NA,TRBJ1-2,CASSIGNRQIYGYTF,TGTGCCAGTAGTATAGGGAACCGACAGATCTATGGCTACACCTTC
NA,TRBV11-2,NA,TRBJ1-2,CASSLDRDYGYTF,TGTGCCAGCAGCTTAGACAGGGACTATGGCTACACCTTC
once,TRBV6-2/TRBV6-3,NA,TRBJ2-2,CASSSLGAHTGELFF,TGTGCCAGCAGTTCCCTGGGGGCCCACACCGGGGAGCTGTTTTTT
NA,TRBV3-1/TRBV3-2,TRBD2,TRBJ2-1,CASSLGLARPTLF,TGTGCCAGCAGCCTGGGACTAGCCCGGCCCACTCTCTTC
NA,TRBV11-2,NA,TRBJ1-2,CASSLDSPVERGYTF,TGTGCCAGCAGCTTAGATAGCCCGGTGGAGAGGGGCTACACCTTC
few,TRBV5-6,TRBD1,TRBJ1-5,CASSLQGIQPQHF,TGTGCCAGCAGCTTACAGGGGATTCAGCCCCAGCATTTT
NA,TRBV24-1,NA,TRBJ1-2,CATSDPGGYTF,TGTGCCACCAGTGATCCAGGAGGCTACACCTTC
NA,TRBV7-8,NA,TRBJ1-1,CASSFESQGRTEAFF,TGTGCCAGCAGCTTTGAGTCACAGGGACGGACTGAAGCTTTCTTT
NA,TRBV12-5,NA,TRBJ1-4,CASGLDGQGSTNEKLFF,TGTGCTAGTGGTTTGGACGGGCAGGGATCAACTAATGAAAAACTGTTTTTT
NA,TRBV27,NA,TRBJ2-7,CASSRTSGSFYEQYF,TGTGCCAGCAGTCGAACCTCCGGGTCCTTCTACGAGCAGTACTTC
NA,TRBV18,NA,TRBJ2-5,CASSPPDTPRQETQYF,TGTGCCAGCTCACCACCGGACACCCCGCGCCAAGAGACCCAGTACTTC